The entry below describes one T cell receptor (beta chain). The antigen remains undetermined. At one boundary the junction diverges from the germline segment, which might be a read error. This record belongs to a study of Ad26.COV2.S vaccination and SARS-CoV-2 variants. Whole-study context: Ad26.COV2.S shots went into the muscle once or twice, 56 days apart.

The table came from immunoSEQ multiplex PCR; TCRdb's copy has only in-frame clones and leaves some out. The repertoire holds about 350,000 clones, 80% to 90% seen once, with about 3.3% in the top ten. Study outcomes and limitations: Substantial breadth was reported for post-vaccination spike-specific CD8+ and CD4+ T cells.

As for treatment: approximately 18 received Ad26.COV2.S at low or high dose, single or two shots; roughly 5 received placebo; per-sample allocation not given. The samples date from day 63 after the first vaccine or placebo injection. This CDR3 comprises 11 residues. Germline CDR1 SQVTM, CDR2 ANQGSEA. The chain recombines TRBV29-1 with TRBJ1-1; D not resolved. The source is a person between 18 and 65 years old who received the Ad26.COV2.S COVID-19 vaccine or a placebo. Source: peripheral blood, taken in a trial of Ad26.COV2.S vaccine versus placebo. CDR3 loop: CSVQENTEAFF. CDR3 nucleotide sequence: TGCAGCGTTCAAGAGAACACTGAAGCTTTCTTT.